Listed below are T cell receptor beta chains from one sample, sequenced in a study of T cell repertoires in cytomegalovirus infection. TCRdb re-analysed the reads in MiXCR, keeping a single row per CDR3 protein. The sample carries approximately 400,000 distinct CDR3 sequences, roughly 30% recorded once. Material: PBMCs. The source is a human donor in good health (CMV status not recorded). Some clones in this sample may be carry-over from other donors' samples. Each CDR3 is given with its conserved first and last residue. D genes are given only for firm matches. Clone size, where shown, is once, few, many, or a class for clones that have expanded.

J gene: TRBJ1-5; clone size: NA; D gene: NA; V gene: TRBV3-1; CDR3 DNA: TGTGCCAGCAGCCAAACAGGATTTCAGCCCCAGCATTTT; CDR3 protein: CASSQTGFQPQHF
J gene: TRBJ2-7; clone size: few; D gene: NA; V gene: TRBV12-3/TRBV12-4; CDR3 DNA: TGTGCCTCCCGTGACACGGGGCGCTACGAGCAGTACTTC; CDR3 protein: CASRDTGRYEQYF
J gene: TRBJ2-7; clone size: NA; D gene: NA; V gene: TRBV19; CDR3 DNA: TGTGCCAGTAGTATGAAACCCCCCAGGGGAGGCCCCTACGAGCAGTACTTC; CDR3 protein: CASSMKPPRGGPYEQYF
J gene: TRBJ2-7; clone size: few; D gene: NA; V gene: TRBV2; CDR3 DNA: TGTGCCAGCAGTGAACGGGGCGTTTGGCAGTACTTC; CDR3 protein: CASSERGVWQYF
J gene: TRBJ1-6; clone size: NA; D gene: NA; V gene: TRBV2; CDR3 DNA: TGTGCCAGCAGAGACAGCGGGAATTCACCCCTCCACTTT; CDR3 protein: CASRDSGNSPLHF
J gene: TRBJ2-7; clone size: few; D gene: NA; V gene: TRBV28; CDR3 DNA: TGTGCCAGCACCCCCAGTCGGGGACACGAGCAGTACTTC; CDR3 protein: CASTPSRGHEQYF
J gene: TRBJ2-7; clone size: NA; D gene: NA; V gene: TRBV6-1; CDR3 DNA: TGTGCCAGCAGACCCTGGGGGGACCTAATCTACGAGCCGTACTTC; CDR3 protein: CASRPWGDLIYEPYF
J gene: TRBJ2-7; clone size: NA; D gene: TRBD1; V gene: TRBV28; CDR3 DNA: TGTGCCAGCACCGGCCCGGGACAGGCGTTCGAGCAGTACTTC; CDR3 protein: CASTGPGQAFEQYF
J gene: TRBJ2-3; clone size: few; D gene: NA; V gene: TRBV7-9; CDR3 DNA: TGTGCCAGCAGCTTGCAAGGACCAGATACGCAGTATTTT; CDR3 protein: CASSLQGPDTQYF
J gene: TRBJ2-7; clone size: many; D gene: NA; V gene: TRBV7-8; CDR3 DNA: TGTGCCAGCAGCTTTCCGGGCTTGGGGACAAACTCCGAGCAGTACTTC; CDR3 protein: CASSFPGLGTNSEQYF
J gene: TRBJ2-1; clone size: NA; D gene: TRBD2; V gene: TRBV15; CDR3 DNA: TGTGCCACCAGCAGAAGGACTAGCGGGGGCAATGAGCAGTTCTTC; CDR3 protein: CATSRRTSGGNEQFF
J gene: TRBJ2-2; clone size: few; D gene: NA; V gene: TRBV6-5; CDR3 DNA: TGTGCCAGCACTCAAAGGGCAGGGGCAGACACCGGGGAGCTGTTTTTT; CDR3 protein: CASTQRAGADTGELFF
J gene: TRBJ2-7; clone size: many; D gene: TRBD2; V gene: TRBV7-2; CDR3 DNA: TGTGCCAGCAGCTTACCTGAGGAGCGGGGGGGCCACACCGAGCAGTACTTC; CDR3 protein: CASSLPEERGGHTEQYF
J gene: TRBJ2-1; clone size: many; D gene: TRBD2; V gene: TRBV12-3/TRBV12-4; CDR3 DNA: TGTGCCAGCAGTTTAAAGACAATAGCGGGGGCCCAGCAGTTCTTC; CDR3 protein: CASSLKTIAGAQQFF
J gene: TRBJ2-3; clone size: NA; D gene: TRBD1; V gene: TRBV15; CDR3 DNA: TGTGCCACCAGCAGACAGGACAGGGCGGTCCCGAAGGATACGCAGTATTTT; CDR3 protein: CATSRQDRAVPKDTQYF
J gene: TRBJ1-6; clone size: NA; D gene: TRBD1; V gene: TRBV4-1; CDR3 DNA: TGCGCCAGCAGCCAAGAGGGACAGGGGACATCCTATAATTCACCCCTCCACTTT; CDR3 protein: CASSQEGQGTSYNSPLHF
J gene: TRBJ2-7; clone size: few; D gene: NA; V gene: TRBV14; CDR3 DNA: TGTGCCAGCAGCCAAGAACCCGGGAATATCTACGAGCAGTACTTC; CDR3 protein: CASSQEPGNIYEQYF
J gene: TRBJ2-3; clone size: NA; D gene: TRBD1; V gene: TRBV11-2; CDR3 DNA: TGTGCCAGCAGCTTCCGACAGGGCTACGATACGCAGTATTTT; CDR3 protein: CASSFRQGYDTQYF
J gene: TRBJ2-3; clone size: many; D gene: TRBD2; V gene: TRBV7-6; CDR3 DNA: TGTGCCAGCAGCTTACGGACTAGCGGGGGGAGCACAGATACGCAGTATTTT; CDR3 protein: CASSLRTSGGSTDTQYF
J gene: TRBJ1-3; clone size: many; D gene: NA; V gene: TRBV7-2; CDR3 DNA: TGTGCCAGCAGATCAGGGGTCTCTGGAAACACCATATATTTT; CDR3 protein: CASRSGVSGNTIYF
J gene: TRBJ2-5; clone size: NA; D gene: NA; V gene: TRBV5-6; CDR3 DNA: TGTGCCAGCAGCCTTCCCCTTAGCGGCCAAGAGACCCAGTACTTC; CDR3 protein: CASSLPLSGQETQYF
J gene: TRBJ2-7; clone size: NA; D gene: NA; V gene: TRBV7-9; CDR3 DNA: TGTGCCAGCAGCTTAGACCCCCGGAAGGCCTACGAGCAGTACTTC; CDR3 protein: CASSLDPRKAYEQYF
J gene: TRBJ2-1; clone size: few; D gene: TRBD2; V gene: TRBV14; CDR3 DNA: TGTGCCAGCAGCCAAGTTTTGGGCGGGGGGGCCGGTGAGCAGTTCTTC; CDR3 protein: CASSQVLGGGAGEQFF
J gene: TRBJ2-7; clone size: NA; D gene: NA; V gene: TRBV27; CDR3 DNA: TGTGCCAGCAGTTTATTCCTCGGACACCCCTACGAGCAGTACTTC; CDR3 protein: CASSLFLGHPYEQYF
J gene: TRBJ1-1; clone size: many; D gene: NA; V gene: TRBV7-8; CDR3 DNA: TGTGCCAGCAGCCAACGGGAAGGGGCTGAAGCTTTCTTT; CDR3 protein: CASSQREGAEAFF
J gene: TRBJ2-1; clone size: few; D gene: TRBD1; V gene: TRBV5-4; CDR3 DNA: TGTGCCAGCAGCCACCGGGACAGGGACTATGAGCAGTTCTTC; CDR3 protein: CASSHRDRDYEQFF
J gene: TRBJ2-3; clone size: few; D gene: NA; V gene: TRBV25-1; CDR3 DNA: TGTGCCAGCAGTGAGGACCGATTTTTCGCAGATACGCAGTATTTT; CDR3 protein: CASSEDRFFADTQYF
J gene: TRBJ1-2; clone size: few; D gene: NA; V gene: TRBV12-3/TRBV12-4; CDR3 DNA: TGTGCCAGCACCCTACTAGGGGTTGGCTACACCTTC; CDR3 protein: CASTLLGVGYTF
J gene: TRBJ2-6; clone size: NA; D gene: NA; V gene: TRBV6-1; CDR3 DNA: TGTGCCAGCAGTGAAGCTCAGATCCCGGATCCTGGGGCCAACGTCCTGACTTTC; CDR3 protein: CASSEAQIPDPGANVLTF
J gene: TRBJ2-7; clone size: many; D gene: NA; V gene: TRBV4-1; CDR3 DNA: TGCGCCAGCAGCCGAGACGACACCCCGGACGACGAGCAGTACTTC; CDR3 protein: CASSRDDTPDDEQYF
J gene: TRBJ2-2; clone size: NA; D gene: NA; V gene: TRBV2; CDR3 DNA: TGTGCCAGCAGTGAAGTGGCGGGGTCCAACACCGGGGAGCTGTTTTTT; CDR3 protein: CASSEVAGSNTGELFF
J gene: TRBJ1-2; clone size: NA; D gene: NA; V gene: TRBV19; CDR3 DNA: TGTGCCAGTACCCTAGGCGCAGGGGACTATGGCTACACCTTC; CDR3 protein: CASTLGAGDYGYTF
J gene: TRBJ2-2; clone size: few; D gene: NA; V gene: TRBV12-3/TRBV12-4; CDR3 DNA: TGTGCCAGCAGTTTTTCCCGGGGCAGGCCCACCGGGGAGCTGTTTTTT; CDR3 protein: CASSFSRGRPTGELFF
J gene: TRBJ1-2; clone size: few; D gene: NA; V gene: TRBV20-1; CDR3 DNA: TGCAGTGCTAGGTCGGATTCTAACTATGGCTACACCTTC; CDR3 protein: CSARSDSNYGYTF
J gene: TRBJ2-1; clone size: few; D gene: NA; V gene: TRBV5-1; CDR3 DNA: TGCGCCAGCAGCTTGGTTCAGGAGGAGCAGTTCTTC; CDR3 protein: CASSLVQEEQFF